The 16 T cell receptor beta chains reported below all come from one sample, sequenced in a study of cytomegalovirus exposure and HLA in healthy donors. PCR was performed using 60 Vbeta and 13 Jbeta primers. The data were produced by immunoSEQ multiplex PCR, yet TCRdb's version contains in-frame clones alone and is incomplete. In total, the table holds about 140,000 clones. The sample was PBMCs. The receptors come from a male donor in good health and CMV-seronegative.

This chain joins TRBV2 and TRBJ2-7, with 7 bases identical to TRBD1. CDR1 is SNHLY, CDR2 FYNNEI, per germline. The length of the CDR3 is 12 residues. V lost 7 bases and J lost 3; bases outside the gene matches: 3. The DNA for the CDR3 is TGTGCCAGCACTCGGGACAGCTACGAGCAGTACTTC. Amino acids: CASTRDSYEQYF.

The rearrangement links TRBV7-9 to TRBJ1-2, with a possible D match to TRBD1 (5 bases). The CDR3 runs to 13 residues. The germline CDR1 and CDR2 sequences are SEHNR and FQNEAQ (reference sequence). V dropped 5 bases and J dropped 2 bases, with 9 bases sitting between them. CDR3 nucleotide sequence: TGTGCCAGCAGCCGGAGACAGAACTATGGCTACACCTTC. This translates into CASSRRQNYGYTF.

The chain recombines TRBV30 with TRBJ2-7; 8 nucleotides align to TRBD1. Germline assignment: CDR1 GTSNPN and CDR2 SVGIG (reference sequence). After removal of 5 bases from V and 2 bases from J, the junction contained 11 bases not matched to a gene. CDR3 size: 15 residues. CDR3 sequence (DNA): TGTGCCTGGGCCGGGACAGGTCACAAGCCCTACGAGCAGTACTTC. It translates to CAWAGTGHKPYEQYF. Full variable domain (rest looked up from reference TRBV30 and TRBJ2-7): SQTIHQWPATLVQPVGSPLSLECTVEGTSNPNLYWYRQAAGRGLQLLFYSVGIGQISSEVPQNLSASRPQDRQFILSSKKLLLSDSGFYLCAWAGTGHKPYEQYFGPGTRLTVT.

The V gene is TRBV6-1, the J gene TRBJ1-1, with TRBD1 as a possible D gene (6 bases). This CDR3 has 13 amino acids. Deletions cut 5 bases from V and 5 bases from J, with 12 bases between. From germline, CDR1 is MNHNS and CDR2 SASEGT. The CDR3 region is CASSLQGGTEAFF. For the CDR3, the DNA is TGTGCCAGCAGTTTACAGGGAGGGACTGAAGCTTTCTTT.

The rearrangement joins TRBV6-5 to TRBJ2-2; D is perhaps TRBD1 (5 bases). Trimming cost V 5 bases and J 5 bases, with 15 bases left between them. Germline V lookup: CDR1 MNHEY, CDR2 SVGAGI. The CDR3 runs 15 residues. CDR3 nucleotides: TGTGCCAGCAGTAGGTTGGGGCTTGGGACCGGGGAGCTGTTTTTT. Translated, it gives CASSRLGLGTGELFF.

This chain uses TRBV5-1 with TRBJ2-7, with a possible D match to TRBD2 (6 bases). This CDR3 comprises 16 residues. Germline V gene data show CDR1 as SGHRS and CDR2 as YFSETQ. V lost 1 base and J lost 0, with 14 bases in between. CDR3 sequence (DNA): TGCGCCAGCAGCTTGAGTCCCGCGGGAAACTCCTACGAGCAGTACTTC. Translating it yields CASSLSPAGNSYEQYF.

CDR3: CASSWGQGADPLWGYTF. Written as DNA, the CDR3 is TGTGCCAGCAGCTGGGGACAGGGGGCTGATCCACTTTGGGGCTACACCTTC. V gene TRBV5-6 combines with J gene TRBJ1-2, with 12 bases aligning to TRBD1. The germline CDR1 and CDR2 sequences are SGHDT and YYEEEE. The CDR3 has 17 amino acids. With 3 bases clipped from V and 8 bases from J, the junction kept 14 bases outside the gene matches. The whole variable domain, remainder taken from reference TRBV5-6 and TRBJ1-2, is DAGVTQSPTHLIKTRGQQVTLRCSPKSGHDTVSWYQQALGQGPQFIFQYYEEEERQRGNFPDRFSGHQFPNYSSELNVNALLLGDSALYLCASSWGQGADPLWGYTFGSGTRLTVV.

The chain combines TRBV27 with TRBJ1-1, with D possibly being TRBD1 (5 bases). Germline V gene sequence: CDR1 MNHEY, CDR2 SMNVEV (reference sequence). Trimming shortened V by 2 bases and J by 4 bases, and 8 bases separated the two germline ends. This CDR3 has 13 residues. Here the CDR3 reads CASSLGRVTEAFF. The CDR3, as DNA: TGTGCCAGCAGTTTAGGCAGGGTCACTGAAGCTTTCTTT.

The CDR3, as DNA: TGTGCCAGCTCACAACAGTTCTCTGGAAACACCATATATTTT. Translating gives CASSQQFSGNTIYF. This chain joins TRBV18 and TRBJ1-3; D not resolved. CDR1 is KGHSH, CDR2 LQKENI, per germline. The CDR3 loop spans 14 amino acids. The ends were cut back, 4 bases at V and 0 bases at J, with 7 bases in the middle.

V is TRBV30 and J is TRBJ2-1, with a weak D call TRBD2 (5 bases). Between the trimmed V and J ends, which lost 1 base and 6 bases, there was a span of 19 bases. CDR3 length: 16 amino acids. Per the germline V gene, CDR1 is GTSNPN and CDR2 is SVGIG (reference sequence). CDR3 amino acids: CAWSDPGGPRSNEQFF. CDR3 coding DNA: TGTGCCTGGAGTGATCCCGGAGGCCCAAGGAGCAATGAGCAGTTCTTC.

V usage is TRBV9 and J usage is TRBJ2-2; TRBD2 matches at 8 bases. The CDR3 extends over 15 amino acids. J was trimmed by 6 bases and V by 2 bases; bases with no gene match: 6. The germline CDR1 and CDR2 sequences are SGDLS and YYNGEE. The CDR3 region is CASSVDPGRAGELFF. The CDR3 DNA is TGTGCCAGCAGCGTCGATCCCGGGAGGGCCGGGGAGCTGTTTTTT.

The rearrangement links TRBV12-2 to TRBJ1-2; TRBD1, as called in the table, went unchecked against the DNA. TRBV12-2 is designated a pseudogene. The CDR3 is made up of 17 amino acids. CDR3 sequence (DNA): TGTGCAAGTCGCCCGAACTCCGGGACAGGGGGCAGCTATGGCTACACCTTC. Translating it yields CASRPNSGTGGSYGYTF.

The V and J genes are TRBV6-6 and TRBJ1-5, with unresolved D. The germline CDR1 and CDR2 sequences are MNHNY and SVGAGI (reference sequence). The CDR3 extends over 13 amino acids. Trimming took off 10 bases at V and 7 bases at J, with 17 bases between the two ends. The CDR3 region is CATLSGVRQPQHF. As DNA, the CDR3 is TGTGCCACGTTGAGCGGGGTAAGACAGCCCCAGCATTTT.

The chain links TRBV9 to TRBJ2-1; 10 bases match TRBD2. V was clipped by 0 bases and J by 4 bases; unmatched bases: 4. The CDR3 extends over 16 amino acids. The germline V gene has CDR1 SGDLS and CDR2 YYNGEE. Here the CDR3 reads CASSVGPGLAYNEQFF. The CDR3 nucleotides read TGTGCCAGCAGCGTAGGACCGGGACTAGCGTACAATGAGCAGTTCTTC.

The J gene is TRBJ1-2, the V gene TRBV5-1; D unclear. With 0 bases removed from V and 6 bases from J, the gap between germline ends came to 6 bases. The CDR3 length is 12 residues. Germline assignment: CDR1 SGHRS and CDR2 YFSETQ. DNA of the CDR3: TGCGCCAGCAGCTTGGATTGGCATGGCTACACCTTC. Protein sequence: CASSLDWHGYTF.

This CDR3 is CASSLDVRRNTEAFF. The CDR3 DNA reads TGTGCCAGCAGCTTGGACGTCAGGCGGAACACTGAAGCTTTCTTT. This chain joins TRBV5-6 and TRBJ1-1, with D uncertain. V was pared by 0 bases and J by 1 base, with 10 bases between. CDR3 length equals 15 residues. CDR1 is SGHDT and CDR2 is YYEEEE in the germline V gene.